The clone carrying this T cell receptor beta chain was counted between two and nine times. Its antigen is still unknown. The authors ran a second PCR of 7 to 11 cycles using a sample-barcoded 5' primer and a J-beta primer mix. MiXCR, run by TCRdb on the 5' RACE reads, gives a single entry per CDR3 protein. Of some 880,000 distinct CDR3 sequences in the sample, around 34% were seen once. Every sample gave at least 5 micrograms of total RNA when it was extracted. This record belongs to a study of blood T cells in healthy people across ages. Study observations and caveats: Both higher diversity and more naive CD4+ cells marked long-lived donors when set against aged donors.

The V gene's germline CDR1 is LGHDT and CDR2 YNNKEL (reference sequence). Trimming took off 11 bases at V and 6 bases at J, with 22 bases between the two ends. CDR3 length equals 14 residues. Material: blood. This sequence originates from a man aged 18 to 30 in good health. J is TRBJ1-2 and V is TRBV3-1, with a possible D match to TRBD1 (5 bases). Here the CDR3 DNA reads TGTGCCTGCTCGGGTGGTGGGACCGTTCATGGCTACACCTTC. Amino acids: CACSGGGTVHGYTF. The whole variable domain, remainder taken from reference TRBV3-1 and TRBJ1-2, is DTAVSQTPKYLVTQMGNDKSIKCEQNLGHDTMYWYKQDSKKFLKIMFSYNNKELIINETVPNRFSPKSPDKAHLNLHINSLELGDSAVYFCACSGGGTVHGYTFGSGTRLTVV.